The clone carrying this TCR beta chain showed up just a few times. Its antigen is currently unknown. These data are taken from a study of shared clonotypes between healthy human individuals. The germline V gene has CDR1 WSHSY and CDR2 SAAADI. The trim removed 8 bases at V and 6 bases at J, leaving 7 bases unmatched. The CDR3 runs 14 residues. Assay execution proceeded at the deep level. Original analysis: Junction-only sequences without quality scores came from ImmunoSEQ, so filtering differed. Sequencing was performed with immunoSEQ multiplex PCR; in TCRdb, only in-frame clones are kept and a portion is missing. Clone size and the V and J calls come from that table; the DNA yielded D and trimming. Among roughly 490,000 clones, about 80% were seen once, and the ten largest hold less than 15%. Findings and limits, study-wide: A small donor pool kept down the genetic and exposure-history diversity that was represented.

The sequenced material came from PBMCs. This sequence joins TRBV10-2 and TRBJ2-1, with 10 nucleotides matching TRBD1. This clonotype was obtained from a woman aged 40 to 50 in good health. Some clones in this sample may be carry-over from other donors' samples. CDR3 region: CASWDRGSANEQFF. The CDR3 DNA reads as TGCGCCAGCTGGGACAGGGGTTCGGCCAATGAGCAGTTCTTC.